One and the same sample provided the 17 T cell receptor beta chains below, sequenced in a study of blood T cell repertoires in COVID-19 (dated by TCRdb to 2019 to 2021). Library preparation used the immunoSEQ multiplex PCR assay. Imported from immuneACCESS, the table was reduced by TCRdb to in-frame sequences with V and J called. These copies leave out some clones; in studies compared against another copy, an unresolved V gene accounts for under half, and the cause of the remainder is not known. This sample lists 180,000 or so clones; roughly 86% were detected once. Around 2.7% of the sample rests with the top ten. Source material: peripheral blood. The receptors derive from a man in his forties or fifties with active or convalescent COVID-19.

Here the CDR3 DNA reads TGTGCTAGTGGGCGGTTCGAGGGTGGAGGGTTTGGATATGGCTACACCTTC. This sequence encodes CASGRFEGGGFGYGYTF. The chain joins TRBV12-5 to TRBJ1-2, with D hard to call. This CDR3 comprises 17 residues. Germline CDR1 and CDR2: LGHNT and FRNRAP. The V end lost 6 bases, the J end lost 5 bases, and 25 bases lay between the germline ends.

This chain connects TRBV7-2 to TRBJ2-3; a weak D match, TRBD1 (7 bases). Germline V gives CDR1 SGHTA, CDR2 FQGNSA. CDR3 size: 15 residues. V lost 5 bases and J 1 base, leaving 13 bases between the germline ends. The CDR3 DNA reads TGTGCCAGCAGCCGCCAGGGGGGAGGCACAGATACGCAGTATTTT. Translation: CASSRQGGGTDTQYF.

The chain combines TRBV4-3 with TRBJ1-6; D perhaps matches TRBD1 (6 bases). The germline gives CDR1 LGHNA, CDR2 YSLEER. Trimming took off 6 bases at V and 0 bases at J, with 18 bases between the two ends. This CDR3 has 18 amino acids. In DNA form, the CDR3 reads TGCGCCAGCAGTCTCGCAAACAGGGCTAGCTCCTATAATTCACCCCTCCACTTT. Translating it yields CASSLANRASSYNSPLHF.

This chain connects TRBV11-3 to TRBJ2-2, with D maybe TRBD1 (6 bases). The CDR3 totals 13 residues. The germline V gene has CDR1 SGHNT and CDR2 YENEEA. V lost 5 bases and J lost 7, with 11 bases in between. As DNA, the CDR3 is TGTGCCAGCAGCGTCAACAGGGTCGGGGAGCTGTTTTTT. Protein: CASSVNRVGELFF.

CDR3 amino acids: CASSQDRGTQYF. In DNA, the CDR3 is TGCGCCAGCAGCCAAGATAGGGGTACGCAGTATTTT. The rearrangement uses TRBV4-3 and TRBJ2-3; possible D gene TRBD1, 5 bases. The germline CDR1 and CDR2 sequences are LGHNA and YSLEER. V lost 0 bases and J 8 bases, leaving 6 bases between the germline ends. CDR3 length equals 12 residues.

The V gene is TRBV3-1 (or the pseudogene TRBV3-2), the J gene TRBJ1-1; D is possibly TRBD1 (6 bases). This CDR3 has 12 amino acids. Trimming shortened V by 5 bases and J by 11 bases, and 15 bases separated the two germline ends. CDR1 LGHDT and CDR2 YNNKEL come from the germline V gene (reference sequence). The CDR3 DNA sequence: TGTGCCAGCAGCGCCCCAGGGGAGAGGGCTTTCTTT. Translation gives CASSAPGERAFF.

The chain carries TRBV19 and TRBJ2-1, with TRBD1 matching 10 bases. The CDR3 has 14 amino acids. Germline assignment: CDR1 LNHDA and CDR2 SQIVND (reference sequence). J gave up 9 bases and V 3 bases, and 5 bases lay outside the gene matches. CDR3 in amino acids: CASSMTGGRGEQFF. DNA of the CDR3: TGTGCCAGTAGTATGACAGGGGGCCGGGGTGAGCAGTTCTTC.

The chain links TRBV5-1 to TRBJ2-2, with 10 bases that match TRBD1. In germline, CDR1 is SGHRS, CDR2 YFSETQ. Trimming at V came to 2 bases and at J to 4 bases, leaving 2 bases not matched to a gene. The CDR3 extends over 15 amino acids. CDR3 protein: CASSFDRGRTGELFF. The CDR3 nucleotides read TGCGCCAGCAGCTTCGACAGGGGGCGCACCGGGGAGCTGTTTTTT.

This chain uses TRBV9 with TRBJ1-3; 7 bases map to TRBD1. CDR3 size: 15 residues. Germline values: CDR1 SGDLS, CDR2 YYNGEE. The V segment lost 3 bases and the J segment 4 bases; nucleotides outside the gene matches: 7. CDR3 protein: CASSAGTAPGNTIYF. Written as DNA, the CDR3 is TGTGCCAGCAGCGCAGGGACAGCTCCCGGAAACACCATATATTTT.

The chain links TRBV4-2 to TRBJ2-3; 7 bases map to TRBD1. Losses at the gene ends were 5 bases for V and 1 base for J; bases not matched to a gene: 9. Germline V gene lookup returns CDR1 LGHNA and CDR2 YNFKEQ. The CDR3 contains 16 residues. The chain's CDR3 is CASSVRDSPRTDTQYF. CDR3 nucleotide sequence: TGTGCCAGCAGCGTACGGGACAGCCCACGCACAGATACGCAGTATTTT.

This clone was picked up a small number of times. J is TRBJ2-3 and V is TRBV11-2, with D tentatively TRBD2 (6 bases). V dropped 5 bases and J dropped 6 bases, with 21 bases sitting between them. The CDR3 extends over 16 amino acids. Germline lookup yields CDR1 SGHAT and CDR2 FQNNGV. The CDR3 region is CASSTKPMGEDDTQYF. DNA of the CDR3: TGTGCCAGCAGCACAAAACCAATGGGGGAGGACGATACGCAGTATTTT.

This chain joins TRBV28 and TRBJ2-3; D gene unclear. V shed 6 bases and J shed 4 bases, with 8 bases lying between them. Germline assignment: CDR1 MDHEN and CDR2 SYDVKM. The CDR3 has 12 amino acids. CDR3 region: CASRQWPDTQYF. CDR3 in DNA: TGTGCCAGCAGACAGTGGCCAGATACGCAGTATTTT.

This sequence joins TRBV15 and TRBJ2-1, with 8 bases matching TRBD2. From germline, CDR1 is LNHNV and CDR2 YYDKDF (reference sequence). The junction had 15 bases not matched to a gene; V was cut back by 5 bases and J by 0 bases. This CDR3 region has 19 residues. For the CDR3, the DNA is TGTGCCACCAGCTCCTCTCGGGCTAGCGGGCCTCACTCCTACAATGAGCAGTTCTTC. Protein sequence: CATSSSRASGPHSYNEQFF.

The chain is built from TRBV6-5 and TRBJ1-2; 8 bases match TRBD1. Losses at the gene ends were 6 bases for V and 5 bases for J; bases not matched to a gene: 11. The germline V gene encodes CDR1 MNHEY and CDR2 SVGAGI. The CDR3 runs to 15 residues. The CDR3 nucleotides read TGTGCCAGCAGACAAACGACAGGGGTTTTTTATGGCTACACCTTC. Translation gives CASRQTTGVFYGYTF.

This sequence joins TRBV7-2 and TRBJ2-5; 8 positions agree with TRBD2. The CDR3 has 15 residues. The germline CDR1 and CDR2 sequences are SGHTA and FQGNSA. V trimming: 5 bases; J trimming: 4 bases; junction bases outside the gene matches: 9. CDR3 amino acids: CASSPPGGRGETQYF. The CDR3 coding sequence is TGTGCCAGCAGCCCCCCGGGAGGGCGGGGAGAGACCCAGTACTTC.

This CDR3 is CASKVGEAANYGYTF. The CDR3 DNA reads as TGTGCCAGTAAGGTTGGTGAGGCAGCTAACTATGGCTACACCTTC. The V gene is TRBV19, the J gene TRBJ1-2; D is undetermined. This CDR3 region has 15 residues. CDR1 is LNHDA, CDR2 SQIVND, per germline (reference sequence). V was clipped by 7 bases and J by 0 bases, with 15 bases between them.

The CDR3 region is CASSQVQGAVGNTIYF. CDR3 bases: TGCGCCAGCAGCCAAGTACAGGGGGCGGTCGGAAACACCATATATTTT. The chain recombines TRBV4-3 with TRBJ1-3; TRBD1 matches 9 bases. After removal of 1 base from V and 4 bases from J, the junction contained 5 bases not matched to a gene. Germline V CDR1 and CDR2: LGHNA, YSLEER. The CDR3 sequence is 16 residues long.